These 29 T cell receptor beta chains came from one sample sequenced in a study of blood T cells in healthy people across ages. A J-beta primer mix and a sample-barcoded 5' primer were used in a second PCR of about 7 to 12 cycles. TCRdb called the 5' RACE reads again in MiXCR, with one record for every CDR3 protein. The sample consists of 910,000 or so distinct CDR3 sequences, about 53% of them appearing once. The sample was blood. All receptors derive from an older woman in good health.

This rearrangement joins TRBV27 to TRBJ2-1, with D maybe TRBD1 (6 bases). The CDR3 runs to 16 residues. Germline values: CDR1 MNHEY, CDR2 SMNVEV (reference sequence). V lost 5 bases, J lost 10 bases, and 24 bases lay in between. Here the CDR3 reads CASSLTIGTSSYEQFF. The CDR3 DNA reads TGTGCCAGCAGTCTAACCATCGGGACATCCTCCTACGAGCAGTTCTTC.

In its sample, this clonotype was seen a few times. This chain connects TRBV29-1 to TRBJ2-6; the D is unclear. The V end was cut by 5 bases, the J end by 4 bases, with 9 bases between. The CDR3 contains 13 residues. The germline gives CDR1 SQVTM, CDR2 ANQGSEA. CDR3 loop: CSVLSLGANVLTF. CDR3 in DNA: TGCAGCGTTTTAAGTCTCGGGGCCAACGTCCTGACTTTC.

The genes are TRBV3-1 and TRBJ2-7, with 8 bases fitting TRBD1. This CDR3 is built from 15 residues. Looked up from germline, CDR1 is LGHDT and CDR2 is YNNKEL (reference sequence). V shed 2 bases and J 2 bases; nucleotides not matched to a gene: 5. CDR3 DNA: TGTGCCAGCAGCCAATCCCGGACAGGGACCTACGAGCAGTACTTC. Its protein is CASSQSRTGTYEQYF.

This clonotype was counted between two and nine times. The CDR3 DNA is TGCGCCAGCAGCCATGTCGGGACAACTAATGAAAAACTGTTTTTT. This codes for CASSHVGTTNEKLFF. The chain carries TRBV4-1 and TRBJ1-4; D is unclear. The V gene's germline CDR1 is MGHRA and CDR2 YSYEKL. The V end was cut by 3 bases, the J end by 0 bases, with 8 bases between. There are 15 residues in the CDR3.

This clonotype appeared many times. The rearrangement links TRBV28 to TRBJ2-4; 7 nucleotides line up with TRBD1. Germline CDR1 and CDR2: MDHEN and SYDVKM. Losses at the gene ends were 4 bases for V and 6 bases for J; bases not matched to a gene: 9. The CDR3 length is 15 residues. The CDR3 DNA reads as TGTGCCAGCAGTTCAACAGGGGTGGGAGCAAACATTCAGTACTTC. It specifies CASSSTGVGANIQYF.

The sample holds many counts of this clonotype. V usage is TRBV4-1 and J usage is TRBJ1-2; tentative D call: TRBD1 (5 bases). The CDR3 is made up of 14 amino acids. V lost 0 bases and J 2 bases, leaving 7 bases between the germline ends. Per germline, CDR1 MGHRA and CDR2 YSYEKL. CDR3 amino acids: CASSQDPGNYGYTF. CDR3 in DNA: TGCGCCAGCAGCCAAGATCCAGGGAACTATGGCTACACCTTC.

This clonotype has just a few counts. V is TRBV9 and J is TRBJ2-5, with a tentative D call TRBD1 (5 bases). The end of the DNA aligns better with TRBJ2-7, so the J call may be wrong. The germline gives CDR1 SGDLS, CDR2 YYNGEE. The CDR3 is 13 amino acids. CDR3 loop: CASSARWGDEQYF. The CDR3 region has the DNA TGTGCCAGCAGCGCGAGATGGGGCGACGAGCAGTACTTC.

This chain links TRBV28 with TRBJ2-1, with 7 bases identical to TRBD2. The CDR3 runs 15 residues. The ends lost 8 bases at V and 3 bases at J; junction bases unmatched: 10. The V gene's germline CDR1 is MDHEN and CDR2 SYDVKM. For the CDR3, the DNA is TGTGCCAGCTCTCCCAGCGGGAAGCTCTACAATGAGCAGTTCTTC. Translated: CASSPSGKLYNEQFF.

The chain links TRBV7-9 to TRBJ2-3; tentative D call: TRBD1 (5 bases). Trimming left V 0 bases short and J 2 bases short, with 12 bases between. CDR3 length equals 16 residues. Germline CDR1 and CDR2: SEHNR and FQNEAQ (reference sequence). As DNA, the CDR3 is TGTGCCAGCAGCTTAGCCCAGGTTGGGGCCACAGATACGCAGTATTTT. It is translated as CASSLAQVGATDTQYF. The full variable domain, in which reference TRBV7-9 and TRBJ2-3 provide the parts outside the CDR3, is DTGVSQNPRHKITKRGQNVTFRCDPISEHNRLYWYRQTLGQGPEFLTYFQNEAQLEKSRLLSDRFSAERPKGSFSTLEIQRTEQGDSAMYLCASSLAQVGATDTQYFGPGTRLTVL.

This clonotype occurred a few times. The chain carries TRBV10-1 and TRBJ2-5, with D perhaps assigned TRBD1 or TRBD2 (5 bases each). Per germline, CDR1 WNHNN and CDR2 SYGVQD (reference sequence). V shed 3 bases and J shed 1 base, with 9 bases lying between them. This CDR3 region has 14 residues. The DNA of the CDR3 is TGCGCCAGCAGTGACCCGGGACCCCAAGAGACCCAGTACTTC. Translation: CASSDPGPQETQYF.

This clonotype was seen only a few times. The chain combines TRBV4-1 with TRBJ2-3; D is undetermined. The CDR3 loop spans 13 amino acids. The germline V gene encodes CDR1 MGHRA and CDR2 YSYEKL. V lost 0 bases, J lost 4 bases, and 5 bases lay in between. CDR3 bases: TGCGCCAGCAGCCAAGAGCCCCCAGATACGCAGTATTTT. This gives the protein CASSQEPPDTQYF.

This clonotype was counted between two and nine times. The rearrangement joins TRBV5-1 to TRBJ2-1, with TRBD2 identical over 8 bases. V shed 0 bases, J shed 5 bases, and the junction held 4 bases outside the gene matches. In germline, CDR1 is SGHRS, CDR2 YFSETQ. This CDR3 has 15 residues. The CDR3 is CASSLATSANNEQFF. The CDR3 bases are TGCGCCAGCAGCTTGGCGACTAGCGCAAACAATGAGCAGTTCTTC.

The chain uses TRBV20-1 and TRBJ2-2; D is unclear. Germline lookup yields CDR1 DFQATT and CDR2 SNEGSKA (reference sequence). With 6 bases removed from V and 7 bases from J, the gap between germline ends came to 24 bases. CDR3 length: 16 residues. Here the CDR3 reads CSANFPSRFMIGELFF. CDR3 DNA: TGCAGTGCCAATTTCCCCTCCAGATTCATGATCGGGGAGCTGTTTTTT.

This chain links TRBV7-3 with TRBJ1-5; no clear D gene. The V end was cut by 5 bases, the J end by 6 bases, with 5 bases between. The CDR3 extends over 11 amino acids. From germline, CDR1 is SGHTA and CDR2 FQGTGA. The CDR3 DNA sequence: TGTGCCAGCAGCCCCTCTCAGCCCCAGCATTTT. It codes for CASSPSQPQHF.

The chain combines TRBV12-3 or TRBV12-4 with TRBJ1-1; TRBD1 matches at 8 bases. The CDR3 loop spans 11 amino acids. With V trimmed by 8 bases and J by 8 bases, 4 bases remained unmatched. The CDR3 bases are TGTGCCAGCCAGCAGGGGGCAGAAGCTTTCTTT. Translation gives CASQQGAEAFF.

This clonotype was observed once. The chain is built from TRBV29-1 and TRBJ2-1, with 7 nucleotides matching TRBD2. The V and J ends lost 2 bases and 0 bases, in that order; junction bases with no gene match: 22. CDR1 is SQVTM, CDR2 ANQGSEA, per germline. The CDR3 is 21 amino acids. As DNA, the CDR3 is TGCAGCGTTGAACTTATCCTAGTAGGTGGGGAGGGAGTTGGCTCCTACAATGAGCAGTTCTTC. Its translation: CSVELILVGGEGVGSYNEQFF.

This chain connects TRBV25-1 to TRBJ1-5; maybe TRBD1 (6 bases). The germline gives CDR1 MGHDK, CDR2 SYGVNS. This CDR3 comprises 14 residues. V dropped 1 base and J dropped 4 bases, with 8 bases sitting between them. CDR3 nucleotides: TGTGCCAGCAGTGAATTAGGGGGGAATCAGCCCCAGCATTTT. It specifies CASSELGGNQPQHF.

This clonotype showed up just a few times. V is TRBV5-1 and J is TRBJ2-7, with TRBD1 as a possible D gene (5 bases). Trimming removed 0 bases from V and 2 bases from J, with 12 bases in between. Germline CDR1 and CDR2: SGHRS and YFSETQ. The CDR3 totals 15 residues. The CDR3 nucleotides read TGCGCCAGCAGCTTGGATGGACGCAGGGCCTACGAGCAGTACTTC. It yields the protein CASSLDGRRAYEQYF. The variable domain in full, completed from reference TRBV5-1 and TRBJ2-7, reads KAGVTQTPRYLIKTRGQQVTLSCSPISGHRSVSWYQQTPGQGLQFLFEYFSETQRNKGNFPGRFSGRQFSNSRSEMNVSTLELGDSALYLCASSLDGRRAYEQYFGPGTRLTVT.

This clonotype turned up a few times. The chain is built from TRBV7-9 and TRBJ2-7, with a possible D match to TRBD1 (5 bases). The V gene lost 4 bases and the J gene lost 2 bases, with 12 bases spanning the gap. The CDR3 consists of 14 residues. CDR1 is SEHNR and CDR2 is FQNEAQ in the germline V gene (reference sequence). The CDR3 region is CASSSLDTTYEQYF. The DNA of the CDR3 is TGTGCCAGCAGCTCCCTGGACACCACCTACGAGCAGTACTTC.

The chain carries TRBV6-2 or TRBV6-3 and TRBJ2-3; no definite D call. CDR1 and CDR2 from the germline V gene are MNHEY and SVGEGT. The ends were cut back, 2 bases at V and 0 bases at J, with 15 bases in the middle. This CDR3 region has 17 residues. The CDR3 DNA follows: TGTGCCAGCAGTTACCCAGAAGGGCCGGGTAGCACAGATACGCAGTATTTT. Its protein is CASSYPEGPGSTDTQYF.

The CDR3 loop reads CASSPVLEVDTGELFF. In DNA, the CDR3 is TGCGCCAGCAGCCCCGTCTTAGAGGTTGACACCGGGGAGCTGTTTTTT. The chain employs TRBV4-1 and TRBJ2-2, with unresolved D. The germline CDR1 and CDR2 sequences are MGHRA and YSYEKL. V gave up 4 bases and J gave up 3 bases, with 15 bases separating them. This CDR3 comprises 16 residues.

The V gene is TRBV20-1, the J gene TRBJ1-5; 8 nucleotides line up with TRBD1. This CDR3 comprises 14 residues. The V segment lost 4 bases and the J segment 4 bases; nucleotides outside the gene matches: 6. The germline CDR1 and CDR2 sequences are DFQATT and SNEGSKA (reference sequence). As DNA, the CDR3 is TGCAGTGCTACCGACAGGGGTGGGAATCAGCCCCAGCATTTT. This gives the protein CSATDRGGNQPQHF.

The chain uses TRBV4-3 and TRBJ2-1; tentatively, D is TRBD2 (5 bases). This CDR3 region has 15 residues. The V gene lost 2 bases and the J gene lost 8 bases, with 16 bases spanning the gap. Germline-derived CDR1 and CDR2 are LGHNA and YSLEER. The CDR3 sequence: CASSQPQPGSDEQFF. CDR3 in DNA: TGCGCCAGCAGCCAACCCCAACCGGGGAGTGATGAGCAGTTCTTC.

This clonotype was found a few times. This chain joins TRBV29-1 and TRBJ2-3; 11 nucleotides line up with TRBD2. The CDR3 has 16 residues. Germline V lookup: CDR1 SQVTM, CDR2 ANQGSEA. Trimming cost V 1 base and J 2 bases; bases outside gene matches: 5. The CDR3 nucleotides read TGCAGCGTTGAAGGGCCGACTAGCGGGGACACAGATACGCAGTATTTT. Amino acid sequence: CSVEGPTSGDTDTQYF.

This clonotype turned up a few times. The CDR3 bases are TGCGCCAGCAGCCGCACAGGTCTTGCTAATGAAAAACTGTTTTTT. The encoded protein is CASSRTGLANEKLFF. The V gene is TRBV4-1, the J gene TRBJ1-4; perhaps TRBD1 as D (5 bases). The V end was cut by 4 bases, the J end by 3 bases, with 12 bases between. The CDR3 consists of 15 residues. Germline CDR1 and CDR2: MGHRA and YSYEKL.

CDR3 region: CSASPGLAGGIRFEQYF. For the CDR3, the DNA is TGCAGTGCTAGCCCGGGACTAGCGGGAGGAATAAGGTTTGAGCAGTACTTC. This chain connects TRBV20-1 to TRBJ2-7, with 15 nucleotides matching TRBD2. The V and J ends lost 3 bases and 7 bases, in that order; junction bases with no gene match: 13. CDR1 DFQATT and CDR2 SNEGSKA come from the germline V gene (reference sequence). The CDR3 covers 17 residues.

The chain joins TRBV2 to TRBJ2-2; a weak D match, TRBD2 (5 bases). CDR3 length: 15 residues. Germline V gene data show CDR1 as SNHLY and CDR2 as FYNNEI. Deletions cut 6 bases from V and 6 bases from J, with 17 bases between. CDR3 DNA: TGTGCCAGCAGCACCCTTGGGGAGTTGTCCGGGGAGCTGTTTTTT. It translates to CASSTLGELSGELFF.

This clonotype was recorded at least ten times. The chain recombines TRBV3-1 with TRBJ1-2, with D uncertain. Germline CDR1 reads LGHDT; CDR2 reads YNNKEL (reference sequence). V lost 0 bases, J lost 8 bases, and 13 bases lay in between. The CDR3 is made up of 14 amino acids. The CDR3 reads CASSQDQRVGGYTF. The DNA of the CDR3 is TGTGCCAGCAGCCAAGATCAACGGGTAGGAGGCTACACCTTC.

On this clonotype itself: Relative to the germline gene, one junction end is altered; a read error may explain this. CDR3 residues: CASSYSISPSYNEQYF. For the CDR3, the DNA is TGTGCCAGCAGCTACTCGATTAGTCCCAGCTACAATGAGCAGTACTTC. This chain joins TRBV6-2 or TRBV6-3 and TRBJ2-1; unclear D gene. The J call may be incorrect, as the DNA end agrees better with TRBJ2-7. Germline CDR1 and CDR2: MNHEY and SVGEGT. The CDR3 is 16 amino acids.